The rows below give T cell receptor beta chains drawn from one sample of a study of Ad26.COV2.S vaccination and SARS-CoV-2 variants. The table came from immunoSEQ multiplex PCR; TCRdb's copy has only in-frame clones and leaves some out. The sample gives hundreds of thousands of clones, approximately 89% of which show up once; approximately 3.3% is in the top ten. The material was peripheral blood, obtained in a trial of Ad26.COV2.S vaccine versus placebo. The source is a person aged 18-60 years who received the Ad26.COV2.S COVID-19 vaccine or a placebo. The CDR3 runs from the conserved cysteine through the conserved F or W. The D gene is left open where the match is weak. A row's size may be missing; if present it is once, few, many or a size class.

j_call | clone_size | v_call | d_call | cdr3_nt | cdr3_aa
TRBJ1-2 | once | TRBV4-1 | TRBD1 | TGCGCCAGCAGCTCCCCGCCAGGGGGGCATGGCTACACCTTC | CASSSPPGGHGYTF
TRBJ2-1 | . | TRBV9 | . | TGTGCCAGCAGCGTAGAAACTAGGGGGAGTGAGCAGTTCTTC | CASSVETRGSEQFF
TRBJ2-1 | . | TRBV11-1 | TRBD2 | TGTGCCAGCAGCCGGACTAGCGGGAACGGTGAGCAGTTCTTC | CASSRTSGNGEQFF
TRBJ2-7 | . | TRBV3-1/TRBV3-2 | TRBD1 | TGTGCCAGCAGCCCCCAGGCCCGACAGGGGGGCTCCAAGCAGTACTTC | CASSPQARQGGSKQYF
TRBJ2-7 | . | TRBV29-1 | . | TGCAGCGTTGAACTGACAGTAGGCGAGCAGTACTTC | CSVELTVGEQYF
TRBJ1-1 | many | TRBV28 | . | TGTGCCAGCGAGGCCTTGAACACTGAAGCTTTCTTT | CASEALNTEAFF
TRBJ1-2 | . | TRBV9 | . | TGTGCCAGCAGCGTAGGGCTGGGGTTGGATGGCTACACCTTC | CASSVGLGLDGYTF
TRBJ2-4 | . | TRBV11-2 | . | TGTGCCAGCAGCCCGGGGGCCGAAAACATTCAGTACTTC | CASSPGAENIQYF
TRBJ1-4 | . | TRBV6-5 | TRBD1 | TGTGCCAGCAGCCCAGGGGACAGGGTTGAAAAACTGTTTTTT | CASSPGDRVEKLFF
TRBJ2-7 | . | TRBV12-3/TRBV12-4 | . | TGTGCCAGCCGCAATTCCTACGAGCAGTACTTC | CASRNSYEQYF
TRBJ1-1 | once | TRBV6-5 | . | TGTGCCAGCAGGACTAACTTGTACACTGAAGCTTTCTTT | CASRTNLYTEAFF
TRBJ2-7 | . | TRBV27 | . | TGTGCCAGCAGTTACCAGGGTTTCTCCTACGAGCAGTACTTC | CASSYQGFSYEQYF
TRBJ1-5 | . | TRBV7-2 | . | TGTGCCAGCAGCCCGGAGGCCTATAGCAATCAGCCCCAGCATTTT | CASSPEAYSNQPQHF
TRBJ2-7 | . | TRBV2 | . | TGTGCCAGCAGTACGCAGGCCTACGAGCAGTACTTC | CASSTQAYEQYF
TRBJ2-7 | . | TRBV11-2 | . | TGTGCCAGCAGCTTACCGGGGCCCTACGAGCAGTACTTC | CASSLPGPYEQYF
TRBJ2-2 | . | TRBV19 | . | TGTGCCAGTAAAATCGGGACTGCGAACACCGGGGAGCTGTTTTTT | CASKIGTANTGELFF
TRBJ2-2 | . | TRBV4-2 | . | TGTGCCAGCAGCCAAAGGGCGGAAAACGGGGAGCTGTTTTTT | CASSQRAENGELFF
TRBJ2-1 | . | TRBV7-2 | . | TGTGCCAGCAGCCCACGCAGGACAGCTTACAATGAGCAGTTCTTC | CASSPRRTAYNEQFF
TRBJ1-1 | few | TRBV18 | . | TGTGCCAGCTCACCAGGTCCGAACACTGAAGCTTTCTTT | CASSPGPNTEAFF
TRBJ2-2 | . | TRBV10-2 | TRBD2 | TGCGCCAGCAGTGATAGCGGGAGGTGGGCCGGGGAGCTGTTTTTT | CASSDSGRWAGELFF
TRBJ2-3 | once | TRBV18 | . | TGTGCCAGCTCACCCCCTGTCGGAAGCGGATACACAGATACGCAGTATTTT | CASSPPVGSGYTDTQYF
TRBJ2-5 | few | TRBV7-3 | . | TGTGCCAGCAGTCGATCGGGGGTTCGGGAGACCCAGTACTTC | CASSRSGVRETQYF